This T cell receptor beta chain stems from a study of OX40 agonist ivuxolimab in advanced cancers. In germline, CDR1 is LNHDA, CDR2 SQIVND (reference sequence). The CDR3 extends over 17 amino acids. With 3 bases removed from V and 0 bases from J, the gap between germline ends came to 18 bases. Baseline was the first blood sampling point, followed by cycle 4 day 1 and cycle 7 day 1. Sequencing was performed with immunoSEQ multiplex PCR; in TCRdb, only in-frame clones are kept and a portion is missing. The sample holds roughly 120,000 clones; 80% to 95% are singletons and the top ten take 0.8% to 1%. The clonotype originates from an adult with an advanced solid tumor such as melanoma, head and neck, liver or kidney cancer. Sequenced material: CD4+ or CD8+ T cells sorted from blood, taken in a trial of the OX40 agonist ivuxolimab. The chain carries TRBV19 and TRBJ2-7; either TRBD1 or TRBD2 may supply D (5 bases each). CDR3 in amino acids: CASSIRGSGGSSYEQYF. As DNA, the CDR3 is TGTGCCAGTAGTATTAGGGGATCTGGGGGATCCTCCTACGAGCAGTACTTC.